A selection of T cell receptor beta chains follows, all from one sample in a study of blood T cells in healthy people across ages. TCRdb re-derived calls from the 5' RACE reads in MiXCR, one entry per CDR3 protein. The top ten clones hold around 10% of a sample with approximately 580,000 distinct CDR3 sequences, under 30% of them seen once. A further study also used this sample, focusing on T cells of mothers and their children.

Sequencing was performed on blood. The source is a boy aged 5-17 years in good health. The CDR3 runs from the conserved cysteine through the conserved F or W. D genes are given only for firm matches. The listing skips clone size in some rows; elsewhere it reads once, few, many or a size class.

>TRBV7-9|.|TRBJ1-4|.|16
CASSLHPGLSPEKLFF
TGTGCCAGCAGCTTACACCCGGGACTCTCTCCGGAAAAACTGTTTTTT
>TRBV5-1|.|TRBJ1-3|.|15
CASSFAGASGNTIYF
TGCGCCAGCAGCTTCGCAGGGGCCTCTGGAAACACCATATATTTT
>TRBV7-9|few|TRBJ2-7|.|13
CASSLQSAYEQYF
TGTGCCAGCAGTCTTCAGAGTGCCTACGAGCAGTACTTC
>TRBV20-1|.|TRBJ2-7|TRBD2|15
CSARGRTSLLYEQYF
TGCAGTGCTAGGGGTCGGACTAGCCTCCTCTACGAGCAGTACTTC
>TRBV6-5|.|TRBJ2-2|.|13
CASSYGSSGELFF
TGTGCCAGCAGTTACGGAAGCTCCGGGGAGCTGTTTTTT
>TRBV27|.|TRBJ2-3|.|15
CASTLSWGGTDTQYF
TGTGCCAGCACCCTATCCTGGGGGGGCACAGATACGCAGTATTTT
>TRBV20-1|few|TRBJ1-2|.|12
CSAGGAENGYTF
TGCAGTGCCGGCGGGGCAGAGAATGGCTACACCTTC
>TRBV29-1|.|TRBJ2-1|TRBD1|11
CSVGRDRGLFF
TGCAGCGTTGGCAGGGACAGGGGTTTGTTCTTC
>TRBV7-6|few|TRBJ2-3|.|16
CASSLASGTSTDTQYF
TGTGCCAGCAGCTTAGCGAGCGGAACTAGCACAGATACGCAGTATTTT
>TRBV20-1|.|TRBJ1-1|.|13
CSARANMNTEAFF
TGCAGTGCTAGAGCCAATATGAACACTGAAGCTTTCTTT
>TRBV28|few|TRBJ2-1|.|13
CASSILKASEQFF
TGTGCCAGCAGTATCCTGAAGGCGAGTGAGCAGTTCTTC
>TRBV28|few|TRBJ2-6|.|13
CASLPSGANVLTF
TGTGCCAGCCTCCCCTCTGGGGCCAACGTCCTGACTTTC
>TRBV6-6|many|TRBJ2-5|.|15
CASSYSGQQKETQYF
TGTGCCAGCAGTTACTCCGGGCAGCAAAAAGAGACCCAGTACTTC
>TRBV12-3/TRBV12-4|few|TRBJ2-1|.|12
CASSSEGNEQFF
TGTGCCAGCAGTTCTGAAGGGAATGAGCAGTTCTTC
>TRBV10-3|.|TRBJ1-2|.|13
CAISSGANYGYTF
TGTGCCATCAGTTCAGGAGCTAACTATGGCTACACCTTC
>TRBV7-2|.|TRBJ2-7|TRBD2|16
CASSLDSSGGGYEQYF
TGTGCCAGCAGCTTGGATTCTAGCGGAGGCGGCTACGAGCAGTACTTC
>TRBV12-3/TRBV12-4|.|TRBJ2-5|TRBD2|14
CASGSSGREETQYF
TGTGCCAGCGGAAGTAGCGGGAGGGAAGAGACCCAGTACTTC
>TRBV7-3|.|TRBJ2-1|.|16
CASSLGLQGSYNEQFF
TGTGCCAGCAGCTTAGGGCTACAGGGCTCCTACAATGAGCAGTTCTTC
>TRBV7-2|.|TRBJ1-4|.|15
CASSLVQATNEKLFF
TGTGCCAGCAGCTTAGTCCAGGCAACTAATGAAAAACTGTTTTTT
>TRBV10-3|.|TRBJ2-2|TRBD2|17
CASKGGLAGVLTGELFF
TGTGCCAGCAAGGGGGGACTAGCGGGAGTCCTCACCGGGGAGCTGTTTTTT
>TRBV9|many|TRBJ2-5|.|13
CASSVASSETQYF
TGTGCCAGCAGCGTAGCGTCTAGTGAGACCCAGTACTTC
>TRBV5-6|.|TRBJ1-5|.|15
CASSRVAGGNQPQHF
TGTGCCAGCAGCCGGGTCGCCGGTGGGAATCAGCCCCAGCATTTT
>TRBV7-8|.|TRBJ1-2|TRBD1|15
CASSSEPKGARGYTF
TGTGCCAGCAGCTCCGAGCCGAAGGGGGCGCGGGGCTACACCTTC
>TRBV19|many|TRBJ2-3|TRBD1|14
CASSIGTGFDTQYF
TGTGCCAGTAGTATCGGGACAGGGTTCGATACGCAGTATTTT
>TRBV7-3|.|TRBJ2-2|.|12
CASSLWPGELFF
TGTGCCAGCAGCTTGTGGCCCGGGGAGCTGTTTTTT
>TRBV7-2|few|TRBJ2-2|TRBD2|14
CASSLGGGAGELFF
TGTGCCAGCAGCCTGGGGGGGGGAGCCGGGGAGCTGTTTTTT
>TRBV24-1|.|TRBJ1-2|TRBD1|16
CATSDFTGDEGYGYTF
TGTGCCACCAGTGATTTCACAGGGGACGAAGGCTATGGCTACACCTTC
>TRBV5-5|.|TRBJ2-5|.|14
CASSLEGGTGTQYF
TGTGCCAGCAGCTTGGAGGGGGGGACCGGGACCCAGTACTTC
>TRBV7-2|.|TRBJ2-5|TRBD2|17
CASSLTGLAGVRETQYF
TGTGCCAGCAGCTTAACCGGCCTAGCGGGAGTCCGTGAGACCCAGTACTTC
>TRBV20-1|many|TRBJ2-5|.|13
CSASGPQWETQYF
TGCAGTGCTTCTGGACCCCAATGGGAGACCCAGTACTTC
>TRBV6-5|.|TRBJ2-7|.|13
CASTGQSHYEQYF
TGTGCCAGCACCGGTCAGAGCCACTACGAGCAGTACTTC
>TRBV29-1|few|TRBJ2-3|.|12
CSVNQFTDTQYF
TGCAGCGTTAATCAGTTCACAGATACGCAGTATTTT
>TRBV10-3|few|TRBJ2-7|TRBD1|14
CAISVTGASYEQYF
TGTGCCATCAGTGTGACAGGGGCCTCTTACGAGCAGTACTTC
>TRBV4-2|.|TRBJ2-6|.|18
CASSPLTGVDSGANVLTF
TGTGCCAGCAGCCCTTTGACAGGTGTGGACTCTGGGGCCAACGTCCTGACTTTC
>TRBV7-9|few|TRBJ2-5|TRBD2|16
CASSPPSGSASKTQYF
TGTGCCAGCAGCCCTCCTAGCGGGAGCGCTTCCAAGACCCAGTACTTC
>TRBV9|.|TRBJ2-2|.|15
CASSVDYLGTGELFF
TGTGCCAGCAGCGTAGATTATTTGGGAACCGGGGAGCTGTTTTTT
>TRBV19|.|TRBJ1-2|.|14
CASSIEGFFDGYTF
TGTGCCAGTAGTATCGAGGGCTTCTTCGATGGCTACACCTTC
>TRBV7-9|.|TRBJ1-1|.|15
CASSLGVPGITEAFF
TGTGCCAGCAGCTTAGGGGTGCCAGGGATCACTGAAGCTTTCTTT
>TRBV6-5|.|TRBJ2-1|TRBD1|17
CASRPQTGLGNGDEQFF
TGTGCCAGCAGGCCGCAGACAGGGCTGGGAAATGGTGATGAGCAGTTCTTC
>TRBV4-3|.|TRBJ2-1|TRBD2|15
CASSGSGSGNNEQFF
TGCGCCAGCAGCGGTAGCGGGAGCGGTAACAATGAGCAGTTCTTC
>TRBV28|few|TRBJ2-2|TRBD2|15
CASSPVAGTTGELFF
TGTGCCAGCAGTCCTGTAGCGGGTACCACCGGGGAGCTGTTTTTT
>TRBV6-5|.|TRBJ2-4|.|15
CASGRNPGAKNIQYF
TGTGCCAGCGGGAGGAACCCCGGAGCCAAAAACATTCAGTACTTC